This T cell receptor (beta chain) comes out of a study of blood T cell dynamics during melanoma immunotherapy. Study context: First-line therapy was either pembrolizumab or nivolumab with ipilimumab for metastatic melanoma.

Profiling relied on immunoSEQ multiplex PCR, and the TCRdb table lists in-frame clones only, not all of them. This sample has about 16,000 clones; 87% occur once, and the top ten carry less than 9.5%. Described time point: week 3, after first cycle of checkpoint inhibitor. Samples come from before therapy and from week 3 after the first blockade cycle. CDR1 is LNHDA, CDR2 SQIVND, per germline (reference sequence). This CDR3 comprises 15 residues. Trimming shortened V by 3 bases and J by 1 base, and 7 bases separated the two germline ends. The clonotype comes from a human donor with melanoma. The material sequenced was blood, taken from a patient treated with checkpoint blockade. The chain couples TRBV19 to TRBJ2-6; no definite D call. The CDR3 spells CASSIRRSGANVLTF. For the CDR3, the DNA is TGTGCCAGTAGTATTAGGCGGTCTGGGGCCAACGTCCTGACTTTC.